The 24 T cell receptor beta chains below come from one sample, sequenced in a study of human T cells and chemical hapten exposure. Described time point: patch test 2, 6 weeks after DPC sensitization. Treatment of the sample: therapeutic diphenylcyclopropenone sensitization with weekly scalp DPC. TCRdb re-called the RACE reads with MiXCR, one entry per CDR3 protein. The sample has about 54,000 distinct CDR3 sequences; 8.5% to 10% are singletons. The material sequenced was whole blood, taken in connection with sensitization to the hapten diphenylcyclopropenone (DPC). The receptors stem from a woman aged 45-60 years with alopecia areata. Some clones in this sample may be carry-over from other donors' samples.

There are a few counts of this clonotype. The chain is built from TRBV6-5 and TRBJ1-5, with TRBD1 matching over 8 bases. V gave up 6 bases and J gave up 2 bases; unmatched junction bases: 6. Per germline, CDR1 MNHEY and CDR2 SVGAGI. The CDR3 loop spans 15 amino acids. The CDR3 nucleotides are TGTGCCAGCAGCCCGGGACAGGTTCGCAATCAGCCCCAGCATTTT. Translated: CASSPGQVRNQPQHF.

The chain combines TRBV6-5 with TRBJ1-3, with 9 bases matching TRBD1. The trim removed 0 bases at V and 2 bases at J, leaving 8 bases unmatched. Germline V gene lookup returns CDR1 MNHEY and CDR2 SVGAGI. The CDR3 length is 18 residues. CDR3 protein: CASSYSRTGDHTGNTIYF. The CDR3 coding sequence is TGTGCCAGCAGTTACTCGAGGACAGGGGATCACACTGGAAACACCATATATTTT.

This clonotype was seen repeatedly, ten times or more. The rearrangement uses TRBV18 and TRBJ2-5; a weak D match, TRBD2 (5 bases). The V gene lost 4 bases and the J gene lost 1 base, with 13 bases spanning the gap. Germline assignment: CDR1 KGHSH and CDR2 LQKENI. The CDR3 has 15 residues. The CDR3 region is CASSREMRAQETQYF. CDR3 coding DNA: TGTGCCAGCTCACGGGAGATGAGGGCCCAAGAGACCCAGTACTTC.

This clonotype appeared a few times. The chain recombines TRBV28 with TRBJ2-1; D unresolved. This CDR3 is 12 amino acids long. V was trimmed by 10 bases and J by 9 bases, leaving 16 bases between them. In germline, CDR1 is MDHEN, CDR2 SYDVKM. This chain's CDR3 is CATDYRAGEQFF. The CDR3 DNA is TGTGCCACCGATTACCGCGCTGGTGAGCAGTTCTTC.

Ten or more counts support this clonotype. The J gene is TRBJ2-7, the V gene TRBV28; D unresolved. Trimming shortened V by 3 bases and J by 6 bases, and 6 bases separated the two germline ends. In germline, CDR1 is MDHEN, CDR2 SYDVKM. The CDR3 has 11 amino acids. CDR3: CASSFLLEQYF. The CDR3 DNA sequence: TGTGCCAGCAGTTTCCTGCTCGAGCAGTACTTC.

This chain uses TRBV20-1 with TRBJ2-7; a possible D gene is TRBD2 (5 bases). Germline loops: CDR1 DFQATT, CDR2 SNEGSKA (reference sequence). The V end lost 3 bases, the J end lost 6 bases, and 18 bases lay between the germline ends. The CDR3 length is 14 residues. The CDR3 here is CSASPPWGEGEQYF. The CDR3 bases are TGCAGTGCTAGTCCTCCCTGGGGAGAAGGCGAGCAGTACTTC.

Note on this clonotype: This may stem from a read error, because a much larger clone lies one nucleotide away. The rearrangement links TRBV7-6 to TRBJ1-1, with 11 bases fitting TRBD1. The germline V gene encodes CDR1 SGHVS and CDR2 FNYEAQ. The CDR3 runs 14 residues. The CDR3 nucleotides read TGTGTCAGCAGCTTAACGGGACAGGGGGCTGAAGCTTTCTTT. Translating gives CVSSLTGQGAEAFF. Full variable domain (rest looked up from reference TRBV7-6 and TRBJ1-1): GAGVSQSPRYKVTKRGQDVALRCDPISGHVSLYWYRQALGQGPEFLTYFNYEAQQDKSGLPNDRFSAERPEGSISTLTIQRTEQRDSAMYRCVSSLTGQGAEAFFGQGTRLTVV.

The chain joins TRBV20-1 to TRBJ2-2; the D is unclear. The CDR3 runs 12 residues. Between the trimmed V and J ends, which lost 6 bases and 6 bases, there was a span of 11 bases. CDR1 is DFQATT, CDR2 SNEGSKA, per germline (reference sequence). This CDR3 is CSAPTIAGELFF. In DNA, the CDR3 is TGCAGTGCCCCAACGATCGCCGGGGAGCTGTTTTTT.

This clonotype was counted many times. V is TRBV6-2 or TRBV6-3 and J is TRBJ1-5, with D possibly matching TRBD1 (5 bases). Germline CDR1 reads MNHEY; CDR2 reads SVGEGT. With 7 bases removed from V and 6 bases from J, the gap between germline ends came to 22 bases. The CDR3 spans 16 residues. The CDR3 bases are TGTGCCAGCACCTTTGGACTCCTGGGGGTCACTCAGCCCCAGCATTTT. This sequence encodes CASTFGLLGVTQPQHF.

This clonotype has at least ten counts. The gene calls are TRBV5-1 and TRBJ2-1, with D tentatively TRBD2 (6 bases). The CDR3 covers 16 residues. Germline V gene sequence: CDR1 SGHRS, CDR2 YFSETQ. V was shortened by 8 bases and J by 0 bases, with 18 bases between the two germline ends. In DNA, the CDR3 is TGCGCCAGTGGGGACTTCCTAACGAGCTCCTACAATGAGCAGTTCTTC. It encodes CASGDFLTSSYNEQFF.

This clonotype was found many times. V gene TRBV9 combines with J gene TRBJ2-7; 9 bases align to TRBD2. The V segment lost 0 bases and the J segment 2 bases; nucleotides outside the gene matches: 15. Germline CDR1 is SGDLS and CDR2 is YYNGEE. There are 19 residues in the CDR3. The CDR3 nucleotides are TGTGCCAGCAGCGTAGTTCGGGCGGGAGGGCCAAGGAATCCCTACGAGCAGTACTTC. Translating it yields CASSVVRAGGPRNPYEQYF.

This clonotype showed up many times. The chain carries TRBV18 and TRBJ1-1; no firm D call. The CDR3 runs 12 residues. Germline CDR1 reads KGHSH; CDR2 reads LQKENI. Trimming stripped 3 bases from V and 6 bases from J, with 8 bases between. This CDR3 is CASSPLYAEAFF. The CDR3 DNA reads as TGTGCCAGCTCACCTTTGTACGCTGAAGCTTTCTTT.

There are many counts of this clonotype. This chain uses TRBV10-3 with TRBJ1-2; 11 bases fit TRBD1. There are 14 residues in the CDR3. Per the germline V gene, CDR1 is ENHRY and CDR2 is SYGVKD. The ends lost 6 bases at V and 4 bases at J; junction bases unmatched: 4. CDR3: CAIRGTGGVYGYTF. As DNA, the CDR3 is TGTGCCATCAGGGGGACAGGGGGAGTCTATGGCTACACCTTC.

This chain connects TRBV11-3 to TRBJ2-2; a weak D match, TRBD2 (6 bases). CDR1 and CDR2 from the germline V gene are SGHNT and YENEEA. V lost 7 bases, J lost 12 bases, and 24 bases lay in between. There are 15 residues in the CDR3. The DNA of the CDR3 is TGTGCCAGCACCTCTCCAAGGACTCCCGGAGGGCAGCTGTTTTTT. Translation: CASTSPRTPGGQLFF.

This clonotype was recorded at least ten times. This sequence joins TRBV7-2 and TRBJ1-2, with D unresolved. CDR1 is SGHTA, CDR2 FQGNSA, per germline. This CDR3 is built from 13 residues. The V end was cut by 1 base, the J end by 4 bases, with 7 bases between. CDR3 protein: CASSLDGPYGYTF. Written as DNA, the CDR3 is TGTGCCAGCAGCTTAGATGGGCCCTATGGCTACACCTTC.

This clonotype occurred many times. The chain uses TRBV7-6 and TRBJ2-1, with TRBD2 matching over 7 bases. Germline V gene sequence: CDR1 SGHVS, CDR2 FNYEAQ. Trimming took 1 base from V and 10 from J; bases not matched to a gene: 7. The CDR3 covers 14 residues. CDR3 nucleotides: TGTGCCAGCAGCTTAGGGTTCCGGGGGGTGGAGCAGTTCTTC. Its translation: CASSLGFRGVEQFF.

Many counts were recorded for this clonotype. J is TRBJ1-1 and V is TRBV7-2, with a tentative D call TRBD1 (6 bases). Trimming took 9 bases from V and 4 from J, leaving 15 bases between them. The CDR3 is 13 residues long. Germline V lookup: CDR1 SGHTA, CDR2 FQGNSA. The CDR3 DNA reads TGTGCCAGTACCCCCGGGGGGGCCACTGAAGCTTTCTTT. Translated, it gives CASTPGGATEAFF.

This clonotype was seen repeatedly, ten times or more. The chain couples TRBV18 to TRBJ1-1; D call uncertain. This CDR3 comprises 14 residues. Between the trimmed V and J ends, which lost 2 bases and 0 bases, there was a span of 7 bases. The V gene's germline CDR1 is KGHSH and CDR2 LQKENI. This chain's CDR3 is CASSPGRLNTEAFF. As DNA, the CDR3 is TGTGCCAGCTCACCAGGGAGACTGAACACTGAAGCTTTCTTT.

This clonotype was seen more than once but under ten times. V and J are TRBV20-1 and TRBJ2-7; D is possibly TRBD2 (5 bases). Germline assignment: CDR1 DFQATT and CDR2 SNEGSKA (reference sequence). V lost 6 bases and J lost 3, with 12 bases in between. The CDR3 length is 12 residues. The CDR3 loop is CSAPDLFYEQYF. CDR3 coding DNA: TGCAGTGCCCCGGACTTGTTCTACGAGCAGTACTTC.

The chain joins TRBV3-2 to TRBJ2-2; TRBD1 was called by the table and not checked on the DNA. TRBV3-2 is designated a pseudogene. The CDR3 length is 15 residues. In DNA form, the CDR3 reads TGTGCCAGCACCCTACAGGGAGCGAACACCGGGGAGCTGTTTTTT. The encoded protein is CASTLQGANTGELFF.

In this sample, this clonotype turned up many times. The chain is built from TRBV11-2 and TRBJ1-6; the D gene is possibly TRBD1 (5 bases). The germline gives CDR1 SGHAT, CDR2 FQNNGV. The germline V and J ends were trimmed by 1 base and 16 bases, with 17 bases remaining between them. CDR3 length: 14 amino acids. The CDR3 reads CASSLVQGRTALHF. CDR3 coding DNA: TGTGCCAGCAGCTTAGTGCAGGGCCGAACGGCGCTCCACTTT. Variable domain in full (rest from reference TRBV11-2 and TRBJ1-6): EAGVAQSPRYKIIEKRQSVAFWCNPISGHATLYWYQQILGQGPKLLIQFQNNGVVDDSQLPKDRFSAERLKGVDSTLKIQPAKLEDSAVYLCASSLVQGRTALHFGNGTRLTVT.

The chain links TRBV20-1 to TRBJ1-2; unclear D gene. Deletions cut 5 bases from V and 0 bases from J, with 16 bases between. The CDR3 covers 15 residues. From germline, CDR1 is DFQATT and CDR2 SNEGSKA (reference sequence). CDR3 sequence (DNA): TGCAGTGCTGGTCGGGCAGGCCGTCCTAACTATGGCTACACCTTC. Its translation: CSAGRAGRPNYGYTF.

In this sample, this clonotype turned up a few times. The rearrangement links TRBV7-2 to TRBJ1-6, with 8 bases fitting TRBD1. Trimming took 3 bases from V and 8 from J; bases not matched to a gene: 3. Germline V lookup: CDR1 SGHTA, CDR2 FQGNSA. This CDR3 contains 14 residues. This chain's CDR3 is CASSFRQGYSPLHF. CDR3 bases: TGTGCCAGCAGCTTTCGACAGGGGTATTCACCCCTCCACTTT.

V usage is TRBV28 and J usage is TRBJ1-1; D unclear. The CDR3 consists of 11 residues. Trimming took 7 bases from V and 5 from J, leaving 8 bases between them. Germline V gene data show CDR1 as MDHEN and CDR2 as SYDVKM. This CDR3 is CASTWGTEAFF. CDR3 bases: TGTGCCAGCACCTGGGGTACTGAAGCTTTCTTT.